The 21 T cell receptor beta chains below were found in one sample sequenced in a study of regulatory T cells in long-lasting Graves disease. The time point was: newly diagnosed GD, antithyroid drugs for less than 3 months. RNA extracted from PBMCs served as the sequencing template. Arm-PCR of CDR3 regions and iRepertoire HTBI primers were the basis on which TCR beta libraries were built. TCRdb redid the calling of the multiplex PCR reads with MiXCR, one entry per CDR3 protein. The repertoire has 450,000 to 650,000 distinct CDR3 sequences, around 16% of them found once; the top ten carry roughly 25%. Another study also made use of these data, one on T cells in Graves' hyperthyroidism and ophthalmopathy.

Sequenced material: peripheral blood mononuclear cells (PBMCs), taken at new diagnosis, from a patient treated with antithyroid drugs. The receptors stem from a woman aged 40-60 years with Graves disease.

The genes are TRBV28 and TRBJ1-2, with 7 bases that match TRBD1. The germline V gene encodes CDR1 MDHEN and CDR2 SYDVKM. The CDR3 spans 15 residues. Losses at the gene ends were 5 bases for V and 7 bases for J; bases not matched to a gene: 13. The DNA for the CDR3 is TGTGCCAGCAGTGCCAGGGGGGAGGGTTCCTTTGGCTACACCTTC. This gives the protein CASSARGEGSFGYTF.

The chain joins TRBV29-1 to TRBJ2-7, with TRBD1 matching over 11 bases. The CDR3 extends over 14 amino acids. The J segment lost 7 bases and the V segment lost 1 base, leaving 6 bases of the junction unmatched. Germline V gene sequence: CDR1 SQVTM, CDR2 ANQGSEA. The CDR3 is CSVEARDRGVEQYF. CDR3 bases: TGCAGCGTTGAAGCCCGGGACAGGGGGGTTGAGCAGTACTTC.

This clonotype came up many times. CDR3 bases: TGTGCCAGCAGTTATGCAGGGCTGGGAGAGACCCAGTACTTC. As protein: CASSYAGLGETQYF. V gene TRBV6-5 combines with J gene TRBJ2-5; D is perhaps TRBD1 (5 bases). V lost 3 bases and J lost 4, with 12 bases in between. The CDR3 covers 14 residues. Germline V gene data show CDR1 as MNHEY and CDR2 as SVGAGI.

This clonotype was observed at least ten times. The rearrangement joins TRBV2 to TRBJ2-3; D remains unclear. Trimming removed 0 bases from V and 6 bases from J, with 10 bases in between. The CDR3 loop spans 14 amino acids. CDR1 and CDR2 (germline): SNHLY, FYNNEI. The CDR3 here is CASSEAPSADTQYF. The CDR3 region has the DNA TGTGCCAGCAGTGAAGCCCCGTCAGCTGATACGCAGTATTTT. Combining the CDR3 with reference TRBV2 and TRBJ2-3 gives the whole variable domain EPEVTQTPSHQVTQMGQEVILRCVPISNHLYFYWYRQILGQKVEFLVSFYNNEISEKSEIFDDQFSVERPDGSNFTLKIRSTKLEDSAMYFCASSEAPSADTQYFGPGTRLTVL.

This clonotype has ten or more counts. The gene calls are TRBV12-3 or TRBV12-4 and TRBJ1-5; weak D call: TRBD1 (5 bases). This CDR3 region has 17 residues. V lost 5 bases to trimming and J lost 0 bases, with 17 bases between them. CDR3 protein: CASSPGPWGYSNQPQHF. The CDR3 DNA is TGTGCCAGCAGTCCGGGACCTTGGGGGTATAGCAATCAGCCCCAGCATTTT.

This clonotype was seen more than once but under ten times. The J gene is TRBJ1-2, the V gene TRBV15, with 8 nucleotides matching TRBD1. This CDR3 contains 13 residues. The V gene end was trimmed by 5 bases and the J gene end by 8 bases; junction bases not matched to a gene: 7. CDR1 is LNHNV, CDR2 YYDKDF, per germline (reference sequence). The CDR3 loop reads CATSPGQGSGYTF. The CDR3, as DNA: TGTGCCACCAGCCCTGGACAGGGAAGCGGCTACACCTTC.

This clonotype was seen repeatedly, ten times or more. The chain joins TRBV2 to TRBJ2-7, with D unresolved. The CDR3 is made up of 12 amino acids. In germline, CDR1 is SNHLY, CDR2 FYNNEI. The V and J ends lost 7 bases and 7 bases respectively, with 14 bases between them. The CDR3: CASTLDVREQYF. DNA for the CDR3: TGTGCCAGCACCCTGGATGTACGGGAGCAGTACTTC. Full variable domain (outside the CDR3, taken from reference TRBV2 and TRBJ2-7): EPEVTQTPSHQVTQMGQEVILRCVPISNHLYFYWYRQILGQKVEFLVSFYNNEISEKSEIFDDQFSVERPDGSNFTLKIRSTKLEDSAMYFCASTLDVREQYFGPGTRLTVT.

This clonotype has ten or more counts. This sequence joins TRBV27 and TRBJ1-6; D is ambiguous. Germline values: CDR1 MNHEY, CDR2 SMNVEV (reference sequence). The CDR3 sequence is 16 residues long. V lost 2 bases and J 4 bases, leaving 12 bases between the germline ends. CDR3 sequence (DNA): TGTGCCAGCAGTTTAAGAAGCGCGCTGTATAATTCACCCCTCCACTTT. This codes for CASSLRSALYNSPLHF.

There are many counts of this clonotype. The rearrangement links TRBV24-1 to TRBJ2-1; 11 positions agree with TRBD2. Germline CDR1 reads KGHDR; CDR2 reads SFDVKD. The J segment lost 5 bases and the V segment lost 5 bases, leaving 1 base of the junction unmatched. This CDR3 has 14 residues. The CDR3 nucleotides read TGTGCCACCAGTGCTAGCGGGGGGAACAATGAGCAGTTCTTC. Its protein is CATSASGGNNEQFF.

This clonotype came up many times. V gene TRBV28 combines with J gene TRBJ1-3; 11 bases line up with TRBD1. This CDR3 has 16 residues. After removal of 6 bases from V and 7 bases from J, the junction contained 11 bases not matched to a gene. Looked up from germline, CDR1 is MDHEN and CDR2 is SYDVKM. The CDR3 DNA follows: TGTGCCAGCAGCTATTCTGGACAGGGGGCAAAGAACACCATATATTTT. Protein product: CASSYSGQGAKNTIYF.

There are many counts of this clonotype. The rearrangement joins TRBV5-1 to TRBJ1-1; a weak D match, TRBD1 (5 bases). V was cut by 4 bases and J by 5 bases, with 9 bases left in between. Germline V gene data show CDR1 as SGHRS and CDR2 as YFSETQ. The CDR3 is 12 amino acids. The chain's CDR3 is CASSMWGTEAFF. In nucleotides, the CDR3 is TGCGCCAGCAGCATGTGGGGGACTGAAGCTTTCTTT.

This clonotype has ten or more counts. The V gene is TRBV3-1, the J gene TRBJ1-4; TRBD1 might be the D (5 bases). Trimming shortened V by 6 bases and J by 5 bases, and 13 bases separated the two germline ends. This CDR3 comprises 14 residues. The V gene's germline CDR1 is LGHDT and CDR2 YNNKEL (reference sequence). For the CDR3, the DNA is TGTGCCAGCAGTATCAGGGTGGTGAATGAAAAACTGTTTTTT. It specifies CASSIRVVNEKLFF.

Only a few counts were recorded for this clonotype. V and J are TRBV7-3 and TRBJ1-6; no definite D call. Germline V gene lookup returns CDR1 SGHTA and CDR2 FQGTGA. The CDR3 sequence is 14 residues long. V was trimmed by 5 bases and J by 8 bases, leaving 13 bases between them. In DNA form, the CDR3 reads TGTGCCAGCAGCCTAGACGGTGTAGATTCACCCCTCCACTTT. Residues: CASSLDGVDSPLHF. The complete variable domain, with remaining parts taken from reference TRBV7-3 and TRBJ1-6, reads GAGVSQTPSNKVTEKGKYVELRCDPISGHTALYWYRQSLGQGPEFLIYFQGTGAADDSGLPNDRFFAVRPEGSVSTLKIQRTERGDSAVYLCASSLDGVDSPLHFGNGTRLTVT.

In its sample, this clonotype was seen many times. CDR3 region: CASSEEGQYNSPLHF. CDR3 nucleotides: TGTGCCAGCAGTGAAGAGGGACAGTATAATTCACCCCTCCACTTT. The genes are TRBV2 and TRBJ1-6; 7 bases line up with TRBD1. J gave up 4 bases and V 1 base, and 1 base lay outside the gene matches. CDR1 and CDR2 from the germline V gene are SNHLY and FYNNEI. This CDR3 is built from 15 residues. The whole variable domain, remainder taken from reference TRBV2 and TRBJ1-6, is EPEVTQTPSHQVTQMGQEVILRCVPISNHLYFYWYRQILGQKVEFLVSFYNNEISEKSEIFDDQFSVERPDGSNFTLKIRSTKLEDSAMYFCASSEEGQYNSPLHFGNGTRLTVT.

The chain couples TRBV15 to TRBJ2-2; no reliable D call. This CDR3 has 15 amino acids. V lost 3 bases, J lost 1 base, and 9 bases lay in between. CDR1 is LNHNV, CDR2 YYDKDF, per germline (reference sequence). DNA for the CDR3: TGTGCCACCAGCAGCCTTGACAAGAACACCGGGGAGCTGTTTTTT. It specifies CATSSLDKNTGELFF.

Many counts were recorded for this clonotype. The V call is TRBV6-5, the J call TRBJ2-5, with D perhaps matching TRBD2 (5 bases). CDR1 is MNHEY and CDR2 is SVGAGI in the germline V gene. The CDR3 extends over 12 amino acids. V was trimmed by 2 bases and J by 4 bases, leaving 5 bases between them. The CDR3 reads CASSYRGETQYF. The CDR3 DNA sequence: TGTGCCAGCAGTTACCGGGGAGAGACCCAGTACTTC.

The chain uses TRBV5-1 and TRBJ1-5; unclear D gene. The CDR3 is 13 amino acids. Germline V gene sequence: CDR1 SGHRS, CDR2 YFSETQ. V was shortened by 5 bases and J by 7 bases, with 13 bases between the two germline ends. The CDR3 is CASSIDANQPQHF. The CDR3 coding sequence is TGCGCCAGCAGTATCGATGCTAACCAGCCCCAGCATTTT.

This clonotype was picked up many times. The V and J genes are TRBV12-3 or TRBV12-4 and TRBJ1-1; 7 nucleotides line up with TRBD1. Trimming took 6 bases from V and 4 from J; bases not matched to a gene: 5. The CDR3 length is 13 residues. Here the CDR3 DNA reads TGTGCCAGCAGGGAGGGGGCCGGCACTGAAGCTTTCTTT. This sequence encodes CASREGAGTEAFF.

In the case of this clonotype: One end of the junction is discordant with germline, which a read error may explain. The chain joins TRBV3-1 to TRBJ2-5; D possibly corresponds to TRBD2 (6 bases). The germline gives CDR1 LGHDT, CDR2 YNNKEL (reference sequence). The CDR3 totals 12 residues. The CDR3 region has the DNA TGTGCCAGCATGGGGCCGGGAGAGGCCCAGTACTTC. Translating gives CASMGPGEAQYF.

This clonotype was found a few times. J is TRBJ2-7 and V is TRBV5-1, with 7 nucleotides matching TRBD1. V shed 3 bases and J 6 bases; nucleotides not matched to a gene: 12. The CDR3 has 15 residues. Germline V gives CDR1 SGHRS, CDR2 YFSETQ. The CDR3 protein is CASSSGQAGPVEQYF. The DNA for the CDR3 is TGCGCCAGCAGCTCCGGACAGGCCGGGCCGGTCGAGCAGTACTTC.

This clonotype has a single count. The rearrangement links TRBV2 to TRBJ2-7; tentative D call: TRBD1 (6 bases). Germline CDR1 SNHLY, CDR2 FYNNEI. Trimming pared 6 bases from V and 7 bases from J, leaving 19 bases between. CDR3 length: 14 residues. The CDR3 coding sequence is TGTGCCAGCAGCTTACAGGGTTTCGGCGAGGAGCAGTACTTC. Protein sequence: CASSLQGFGEEQYF.